Listed below are T cell receptor beta chains from one sample, sequenced in a study of shared clonotypes between healthy human individuals. The repertoire was sequenced with immunoSEQ multiplex PCR; TCRdb's copy has only in-frame clones and lacks some. The sample has about 2.4 million clones, 85% to 95% seen once. The sample consisted of naive CD4+ T cells sorted from blood. These receptors originate from a man between 18 and 29 years old in good health. The CDR3 runs from the conserved cysteine through the conserved F or W. Fields, in order: D gene, V gene, clone size, J gene, CDR3 protein, CDR3 DNA. D genes are given only for firm matches. Clone size is stated in some rows and not others, as once, few, many or a class when expanded.

>.|TRBV7-2|.|TRBJ2-3
CASSLGHNPSYTQYF
TGTGCCAGCAGCTTAGGTCACAACCCTAGTTATACGCAGTATTTT
>.|TRBV14|.|TRBJ1-1
CASSQQMEAFF
TGTGCCAGCAGCCAACAGATGGAAGCTTTCTTT
>.|TRBV19|.|TRBJ1-1
CASSTLLTEAFF
TGTGCCAGTAGTACCCTTCTCACTGAAGCTTTCTTT
>.|TRBV30|once|TRBJ1-2
CAWSVHGASGYTF
TGTGCCTGGAGTGTACACGGGGCGTCAGGCTACACCTTC
>TRBD2|TRBV6-6|once|TRBJ2-5
CASSRLAGAPGTQYF
TGTGCCAGCTCCAGGCTAGCGGGAGCCCCGGGGACCCAGTACTTC
>.|TRBV6-1|.|TRBJ1-2
CASTLGANYGYTF
TGTGCCAGCACCCTGGGGGCCAACTATGGCTACACCTTC
>TRBD2|TRBV19|.|TRBJ2-3
CASSTTLTSGGTDTQYF
TGTGCCAGTAGTACAACTCTGACTAGCGGGGGCACAGATACGCAGTATTTT
>TRBD1|TRBV5-1|.|TRBJ1-4
CASSLGGQGLFTTNEKLFF
TGCGCCAGCAGCCTGGGGGGACAGGGACTATTCACAACTAATGAAAAACTGTTTTTT
>TRBD1|TRBV7-8|once|TRBJ1-6
CASTRDRSSYNSPLHF
TGTGCCAGCACCCGGGACAGGAGCTCCTATAATTCACCCCTCCACTTT
>.|TRBV7-2|.|TRBJ1-2
CASSQAWTNGYTF
TGTGCCAGCAGCCAAGCATGGACGAATGGCTACACCTTC
>.|TRBV10-1|.|TRBJ1-4
CASRRVPTNEKLFF
TGCGCCAGCAGAAGGGTTCCAACTAATGAAAAACTGTTTTTT
>TRBD2|TRBV11-2|.|TRBJ2-5
CASSLRRGGQQETQYF
TGTGCCAGCAGCTTAAGGCGGGGGGGCCAACAAGAGACCCAGTACTTC